This T cell receptor beta chain was identified during a study of beta chain features in type 1 diabetes. Whole-study context: Examination spanned some 100 million sorted cells from all samples.

This clone has only a few counts. The antigen is undetermined. CDR1 and CDR2 (germline): SNHLY, FYNNEI. CDR3 length: 12 residues. V was clipped by 7 bases and J by 12 bases, with 16 bases between them. Study-level results: All four CD4+ subsets of Type 1 diabetes patients contained TCRB CDR3s that were moderately but significantly shorter.

What was sequenced were expressed TCRB transcripts, since all of the isolated RNA had been reverse transcribed. Sequencing used immunoSEQ multiplex PCR; TCRdb keeps in-frame clones, though not all of them. The table lists about 160,000 clones, less than 10% of them singletons. The gene calls are TRBV2 and TRBJ2-1; maybe TRBD2 (6 bases). The sequence came from a man younger than 35 with type 1 diabetes. Sequenced sample: central memory CD4+ T cells from blood. The CDR3, as DNA: TGTGCCAGCACAGGAACGCGGGATCTGCAGTTCTTC. Protein product: CASTGTRDLQFF.